This TCR beta chain was sequenced in a study of spatial heterogeneity in lung cancer. Time point specified: sample taken at primary tumor resection. The cohort: over 70 early-stage, untreated non-small cell lung cancer patients. On this clonotype itself: As yet, its antigen is unknown.

General study results and limits: Tumor mutation count correlated with how many alpha and beta TCRs expanded intratumorally. Alpha chains reached an estimated coverage of about 7.2% of tumor T cells, and beta chains about 13%.

The V gene lost 6 bases and the J gene lost 6 bases, with 18 bases spanning the gap. This CDR3 spans 14 amino acids. Germline CDR1 and CDR2: SQVTM and ANQGSEA. Every cDNA TCR molecule received its own unique molecular identifier. TCRdb re-analysed the 5' RACE reads in MiXCR, keeping a single row per CDR3 protein. Of 9,500 to 12,000 distinct CDR3 sequences in the sample, roughly 7.9% were seen once. The receptor comes from a female donor with early-stage non-small cell lung cancer. Here the sequenced sample was lung tumor tissue, taken at surgery. The chain is built from TRBV29-1 and TRBJ2-1; either TRBD1 or TRBD2 may fit D (5 bases each). CDR3: CSVRGSSSVNEQFF. CDR3 sequence (DNA): TGCAGCGTCCGGGGCTCCTCCAGCGTCAATGAGCAGTTCTTC.